Presented here are 26 T cell receptor beta chains from one specimen sequenced in a study of T cell responses to AZD1222 COVID-19 vaccine. Repertoires were generated with immunoSEQ multiplex PCR, while TCRdb's copy carries only in-frame clones and drops some. The table includes approximately 73,000 clones, about 84% detected once. The source material was peripheral blood, sampled on day 0 of AZD1222 vaccination. These receptors originate from an adult in good health.

This chain uses TRBV14 with TRBJ1-3; 7 bases map to TRBD1. The CDR3 is 15 residues long. Germline lookup yields CDR1 SGHDN and CDR2 FVKESK. The ends lost 3 bases at V and 2 bases at J; junction bases unmatched: 4. CDR3 loop: CASSQTGLPGNTIYF. CDR3 nucleotides: TGTGCCAGCAGCCAGACAGGGTTGCCTGGAAACACCATATATTTT.

This clone was seen only a few times. The chain is built from TRBV11-2 and TRBJ2-2; D is undetermined. The CDR3 extends over 15 amino acids. The germline CDR1 and CDR2 sequences are SGHAT and FQNNGV. Trimming shortened V by 1 base and J by 2 bases, and 8 bases separated the two germline ends. The CDR3 sequence is CASSLGGLNTGELFF. CDR3 sequence (DNA): TGTGCCAGCAGCTTAGGCGGCCTTAACACCGGGGAGCTGTTTTTT.

The J gene is TRBJ2-3, the V gene TRBV30; D is perhaps TRBD1 or TRBD2 (6 bases each). The CDR3 consists of 14 residues. Germline CDR1 and CDR2: GTSNPN and SVGIG (reference sequence). Trimming stripped 1 base from V and 4 bases from J, with 12 bases between. CDR3 sequence reads: CAWSGGAGADTQYF. CDR3 sequence (DNA): TGTGCCTGGAGTGGGGGGGCTGGTGCAGATACGCAGTATTTT.

The sample holds a few counts of this clone. The genes are TRBV5-1 and TRBJ2-7; 7 bases are a match to TRBD1. There are 16 residues in the CDR3. Germline CDR1 SGHRS, CDR2 YFSETQ. V was clipped by 3 bases and J by 4 bases; unmatched bases: 13. The CDR3 here is CASSYPKQGVTYEQYF. DNA for the CDR3: TGCGCCAGCAGCTACCCCAAGCAGGGGGTGACTTACGAGCAGTACTTC.

The rearrangement joins TRBV5-1 to TRBJ1-1; D gene uncertain. V lost 2 bases to trimming and J lost 0 bases, with 8 bases between them. From germline, CDR1 is SGHRS and CDR2 YFSETQ. This CDR3 comprises 14 residues. The CDR3 loop is CASSLRDMNTEAFF. Here the CDR3 DNA reads TGCGCCAGCAGCTTAAGGGATATGAACACTGAAGCTTTCTTT.

The chain recombines TRBV5-1 with TRBJ1-2, with 9 bases fitting TRBD1. This CDR3 region has 16 residues. After removal of 4 bases from V and 4 bases from J, the junction contained 11 bases not matched to a gene. Germline V gives CDR1 SGHRS, CDR2 YFSETQ. The CDR3 nucleotides read TGCGCCAGCAGCACCCGGACAGGGGATGGTAGCTATGGCTACACCTTC. This translates into CASSTRTGDGSYGYTF.

This clone showed up just a few times. The rearrangement joins TRBV7-2 to TRBJ1-5; no firm D call. This CDR3 spans 15 amino acids. V was cut by 0 bases and J by 0 bases, with 6 bases left in between. The germline CDR1 and CDR2 sequences are SGHTA and FQGNSA. CDR3 in DNA: TGTGCCAGCAGCTTAGCCGGAATTAGCAATCAGCCCCAGCATTTT. The encoded protein is CASSLAGISNQPQHF.

This clone was counted ten times or more. This chain joins TRBV7-8 and TRBJ2-3; a possible D gene is TRBD2 (6 bases). This CDR3 region has 14 residues. Germline V gives CDR1 SGHVS, CDR2 FQNEAQ. Between the trimmed V and J ends, which lost 0 bases and 6 bases, there was a span of 10 bases. The CDR3 reads CASSLASSGDTQYF. CDR3 nucleotide sequence: TGTGCCAGCAGCTTAGCCAGCAGCGGGGATACGCAGTATTTT. Full variable domain (missing parts from reference TRBV7-8 and TRBJ2-3): GAGVSQSPRYKVAKRGQDVALRCDPISGHVSLFWYQQALGQGPEFLTYFQNEAQLDKSGLPSDRFFAERPEGSVSTLKIQRTQQEDSAVYLCASSLASSGDTQYFGPGTRLTVL.

The sample holds a few counts of this clone. V gene TRBV4-3 combines with J gene TRBJ1-2; maybe TRBD1 (6 bases). This CDR3 contains 15 residues. Trimming removed 0 bases from V and 6 bases from J, with 14 bases in between. Germline-derived CDR1 and CDR2 are LGHNA and YSLEER. CDR3: CASSQEIGTGHGYTF. Written as DNA, the CDR3 is TGCGCCAGCAGCCAAGAGATCGGAACAGGGCATGGCTACACCTTC.

CDR3 amino acids: CASSHSNLENTIYF. The CDR3 DNA reads as TGCGCCAGCAGCCATTCTAACTTGGAAAACACCATATATTTT. The V and J genes are TRBV4-3 and TRBJ1-3; D remains ambiguous. The CDR3 is 14 amino acids. Germline V gene sequence: CDR1 LGHNA, CDR2 YSLEER. With 3 bases removed from V and 6 bases from J, the gap between germline ends came to 12 bases.

The V call is TRBV3-1 (or the pseudogene TRBV3-2), the J call TRBJ1-1; D is ambiguous. Germline V gives CDR1 LGHDT, CDR2 YNNKEL (reference sequence). V was pared by 0 bases and J by 5 bases, with 7 bases between. The CDR3 loop spans 13 amino acids. The DNA for the CDR3 is TGTGCCAGCAGCCAAGAACTGGGGACTGAAGCTTTCTTT. Its protein product is CASSQELGTEAFF.

CDR3 in amino acids: CATRQDRETEAFF. CDR3 coding DNA: TGTGCCACACGGCAAGACAGGGAAACTGAAGCTTTCTTT. V is TRBV19 and J is TRBJ1-1; 7 bases agree with TRBD1. J was trimmed by 5 bases and V by 10 bases; bases with no gene match: 10. Germline loops: CDR1 LNHDA, CDR2 SQIVND (reference sequence). The CDR3 totals 13 residues.

V is TRBV7-2 and J is TRBJ2-7; D is ambiguous. Germline V gene lookup returns CDR1 SGHTA and CDR2 FQGNSA. CDR3 length: 14 amino acids. V lost 5 bases and J lost 1, with 12 bases in between. DNA of the CDR3: TGTGCCAGCAGCCGGATCGGTTGGTCCTACGAGCAGTACTTC. Protein sequence: CASSRIGWSYEQYF.

The chain has TRBV5-5 and TRBJ1-1; D possibly corresponds to TRBD1 (5 bases). V was cut by 6 bases and J by 0 bases, with 12 bases left in between. The germline V gene encodes CDR1 SGHKS and CDR2 YYEKEE (reference sequence). The CDR3 runs to 14 residues. CDR3 sequence reads: CASTVDSLNTEAFF. The CDR3 nucleotides are TGTGCCAGCACCGTAGACAGCTTGAACACTGAAGCTTTCTTT. Full variable domain (missing parts from reference TRBV5-5 and TRBJ1-1): DAGVTQSPTHLIKTRGQQVTLRCSPISGHKSVSWYQQVLGQGPQFIFQYYEKEERGRGNFPDRFSARQFPNYSSELNVNALLLGDSALYLCASTVDSLNTEAFFGQGTRLTVV.

This chain connects TRBV27 to TRBJ2-2; 11 nucleotides align to TRBD2. Germline-derived CDR1 and CDR2 are MNHEY and SMNVEV (reference sequence). The CDR3 covers 17 residues. Unmatched junction bases numbered 11, after V lost 4 bases and J lost 7 bases. The CDR3 here is CASSSISGRALGGELFF. CDR3 nucleotide sequence: TGTGCCAGCAGTTCGATTAGCGGGAGGGCCTTGGGCGGGGAGCTGTTTTTT.

The CDR3, as DNA: TGTGCCAGCAGCGGACAGGGATCTGGAAACACCATATATTTT. Its protein product is CASSGQGSGNTIYF. The V and J genes are TRBV9 and TRBJ1-3, with 7 bases matching TRBD1. The germline V gene encodes CDR1 SGDLS and CDR2 YYNGEE. The CDR3 length is 14 residues. Trimming took 3 bases from V and 1 from J; bases not matched to a gene: 1.

The J gene is TRBJ1-2, the V gene TRBV7-8; maybe TRBD1 (5 bases). This CDR3 contains 15 residues. Trimming pared 1 base from V and 3 bases from J, leaving 12 bases between. CDR1 and CDR2 (germline): SGHVS, FQNEAQ. The CDR3 DNA follows: TGTGCCAGCAGCTTAGACCGGGGGATACACTATGGCTACACCTTC. Its protein product is CASSLDRGIHYGYTF.

The rearrangement links TRBV9 to TRBJ2-3; 9 bases agree with TRBD1. Germline CDR1 reads SGDLS; CDR2 reads YYNGEE. The V gene end was trimmed by 0 bases and the J gene end by 3 bases; junction bases not matched to a gene: 2. CDR3 length: 15 residues. The CDR3 nucleotides read TGTGCCAGCAGCGTAGGGGGGACAGGGACAGATACGCAGTATTTT. Its protein is CASSVGGTGTDTQYF.

The chain recombines TRBV5-5 with TRBJ2-1; D might be TRBD2 (5 bases). The V end lost 4 bases, the J end lost 5 bases, and 16 bases lay between the germline ends. The CDR3 covers 15 residues. Germline V gives CDR1 SGHKS, CDR2 YYEKEE (reference sequence). The CDR3 sequence: CASSVRERGDNEQFF. CDR3 nucleotide sequence: TGTGCCAGCAGCGTAAGGGAACGGGGAGACAATGAGCAGTTCTTC.

The genes are TRBV7-9 and TRBJ2-2; no clear D. V was pared by 1 base and J by 1 base, with 7 bases between. CDR1 and CDR2 (germline): SEHNR, FQNEAQ (reference sequence). The CDR3 is made up of 15 amino acids. This CDR3 reads CASSLDIVNTGELFF. For the CDR3, the DNA is TGTGCCAGCAGCTTAGATATCGTGAACACCGGGGAGCTGTTTTTT. The full variable domain, completed using reference TRBV7-9 and TRBJ2-2, is DTGVSQNPRHKITKRGQNVTFRCDPISEHNRLYWYRQTLGQGPEFLTYFQNEAQLEKSRLLSDRFSAERPKGSFSTLEIQRTEQGDSAMYLCASSLDIVNTGELFFGEGSRLTVL.

This clone was seen a single time. The gene calls are TRBV9 and TRBJ1-1, with 7 bases that match TRBD1. Unmatched junction bases numbered 8, after V lost 6 bases and J lost 6 bases. The CDR3 loop spans 13 amino acids. From germline, CDR1 is SGDLS and CDR2 YYNGEE. The CDR3 region has the DNA TGTGCCAGCAATCAGGGAGGACAGGCTGAAGCTTTCTTT. It yields the protein CASNQGGQAEAFF. The whole variable domain, remainder taken from reference TRBV9 and TRBJ1-1, is DSGVTQTPKHLITATGQRVTLRCSPRSGDLSVYWYQQSLDQGLQFLIQYYNGEERAKGNILERFSAQQFPDLHSELNLSSLELGDSALYFCASNQGGQAEAFFGQGTRLTVV.

The chain joins TRBV4-1 to TRBJ1-5, with D hard to call. CDR1 MGHRA and CDR2 YSYEKL come from the germline V gene. CDR3 size: 14 residues. Trimming cost V 0 bases and J 1 base, with 4 bases left between them. CDR3 sequence (DNA): TGCGCCAGCAGCCAAGAACGGAGCAATCAGCCCCAGCATTTT. This gives the protein CASSQERSNQPQHF.

The V and J genes are TRBV5-1 and TRBJ1-2; 9 positions agree with TRBD1. Germline V gene sequence: CDR1 SGHRS, CDR2 YFSETQ. The junction had 12 bases not matched to a gene; V was cut back by 0 bases and J by 9 bases. The CDR3 covers 16 residues. CDR3 protein: CASSLGRPGQGISYTF. As DNA, the CDR3 is TGCGCCAGCAGCTTGGGACGTCCGGGACAGGGTATAAGCTACACCTTC.

The gene calls are TRBV30 and TRBJ1-3, with D unclear. Germline loops: CDR1 GTSNPN, CDR2 SVGIG (reference sequence). V dropped 2 bases and J dropped 4 bases, with 12 bases sitting between them. CDR3 length: 14 residues. The CDR3 DNA sequence: TGTGCCTGGAGTCCAGGTTCGAGGGGAAACACCATATATTTT. Its protein is CAWSPGSRGNTIYF. The complete variable domain, with remaining parts taken from reference TRBV30 and TRBJ1-3, reads SQTIHQWPATLVQPVGSPLSLECTVEGTSNPNLYWYRQAAGRGLQLLFYSVGIGQISSEVPQNLSASRPQDRQFILSSKKLLLSDSGFYLCAWSPGSRGNTIYFGEGSWLTVV.

This clone was detected only once. This chain connects TRBV30 to TRBJ2-3, with 8 bases aligning to TRBD2. The germline V gene has CDR1 GTSNPN and CDR2 SVGIG (reference sequence). The CDR3 totals 14 residues. The V segment lost 5 bases and the J segment 6 bases; nucleotides outside the gene matches: 10. The CDR3 protein is CAWWAGGLMDTQYF. In DNA form, the CDR3 reads TGTGCCTGGTGGGCGGGGGGCCTTATGGATACGCAGTATTTT.

The chain carries TRBV6-2 or TRBV6-3 and TRBJ1-2, with D perhaps TRBD1 (5 bases). CDR3 length equals 18 residues. Trimming took 6 bases from V and 4 from J, leaving 27 bases between them. The germline CDR1 and CDR2 sequences are MNHEY and SVGEGT. In DNA form, the CDR3 reads TGTGCCAGCAGCCGCTCGACTCTGGCAGGGACGCCCGCCTATGGCTACACCTTC. This encodes CASSRSTLAGTPAYGYTF.